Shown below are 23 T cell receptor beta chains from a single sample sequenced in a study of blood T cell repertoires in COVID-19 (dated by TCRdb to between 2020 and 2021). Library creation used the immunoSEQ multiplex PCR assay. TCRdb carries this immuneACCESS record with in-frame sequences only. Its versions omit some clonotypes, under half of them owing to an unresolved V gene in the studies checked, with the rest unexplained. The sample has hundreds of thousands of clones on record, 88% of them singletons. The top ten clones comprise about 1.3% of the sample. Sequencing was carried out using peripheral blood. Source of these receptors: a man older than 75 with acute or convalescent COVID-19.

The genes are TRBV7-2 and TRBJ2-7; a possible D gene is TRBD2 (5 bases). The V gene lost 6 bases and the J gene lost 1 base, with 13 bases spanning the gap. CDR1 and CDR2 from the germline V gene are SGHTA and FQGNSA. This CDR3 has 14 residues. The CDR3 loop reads CASSLTGFSYEQYF. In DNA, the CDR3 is TGTGCCAGCAGTCTCACGGGGTTTTCCTACGAGCAGTACTTC.

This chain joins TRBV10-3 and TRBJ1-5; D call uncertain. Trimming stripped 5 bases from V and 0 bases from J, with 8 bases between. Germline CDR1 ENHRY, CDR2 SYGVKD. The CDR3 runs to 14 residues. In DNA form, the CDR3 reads TGTGCCATCAGTTACACAGCTAGCAATCAGCCCCAGCATTTT. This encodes CAISYTASNQPQHF.

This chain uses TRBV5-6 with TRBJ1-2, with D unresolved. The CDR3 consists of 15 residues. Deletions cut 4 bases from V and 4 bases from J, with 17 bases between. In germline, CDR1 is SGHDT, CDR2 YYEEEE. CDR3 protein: CASSPGSGRFYGYTF. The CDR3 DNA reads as TGTGCCAGCAGCCCCGGAAGCGGTCGTTTCTATGGCTACACCTTC.

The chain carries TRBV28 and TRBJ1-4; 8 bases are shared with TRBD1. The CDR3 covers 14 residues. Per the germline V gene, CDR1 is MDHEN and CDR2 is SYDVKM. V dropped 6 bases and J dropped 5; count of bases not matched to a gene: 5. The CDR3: CASRSGGANEKLFF. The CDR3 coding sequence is TGTGCCAGCAGATCAGGGGGCGCGAATGAAAAACTGTTTTTT.

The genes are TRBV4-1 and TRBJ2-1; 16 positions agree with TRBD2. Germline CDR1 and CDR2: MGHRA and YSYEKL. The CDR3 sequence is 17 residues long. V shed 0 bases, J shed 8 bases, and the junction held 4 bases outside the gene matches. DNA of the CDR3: TGCGCCAGCAGCCAAGAGGGACTAGCGGGGGGGATCGATGAGCAGTTCTTC. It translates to CASSQEGLAGGIDEQFF.

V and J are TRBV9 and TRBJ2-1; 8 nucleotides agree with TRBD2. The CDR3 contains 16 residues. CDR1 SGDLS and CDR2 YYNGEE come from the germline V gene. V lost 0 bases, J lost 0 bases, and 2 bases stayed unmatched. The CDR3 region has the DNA TGTGCCAGCAGCGTAGACGGACTAGCCTCCTACAATGAGCAGTTCTTC. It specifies CASSVDGLASYNEQFF.

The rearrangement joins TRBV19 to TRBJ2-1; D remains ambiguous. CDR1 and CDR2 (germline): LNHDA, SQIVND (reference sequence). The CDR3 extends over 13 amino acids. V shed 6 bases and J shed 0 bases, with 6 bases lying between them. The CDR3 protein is CASSFSSYNEQFF. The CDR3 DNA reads TGTGCCAGTAGCTTTAGCTCCTACAATGAGCAGTTCTTC.

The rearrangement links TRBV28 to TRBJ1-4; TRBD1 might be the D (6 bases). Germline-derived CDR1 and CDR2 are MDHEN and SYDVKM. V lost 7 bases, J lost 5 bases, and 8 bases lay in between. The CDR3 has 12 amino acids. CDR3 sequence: CASKQGNEKLFF. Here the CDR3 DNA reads TGTGCCAGCAAACAGGGAAATGAAAAACTGTTTTTT.

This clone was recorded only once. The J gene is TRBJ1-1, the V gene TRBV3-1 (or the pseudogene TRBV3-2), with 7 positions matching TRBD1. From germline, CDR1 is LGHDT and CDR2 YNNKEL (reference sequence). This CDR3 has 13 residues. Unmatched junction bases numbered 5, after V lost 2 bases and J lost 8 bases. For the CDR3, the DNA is TGTGCCAGCAGCCAAAACAGGGGACTCGAAGCTTTCTTT. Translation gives CASSQNRGLEAFF.

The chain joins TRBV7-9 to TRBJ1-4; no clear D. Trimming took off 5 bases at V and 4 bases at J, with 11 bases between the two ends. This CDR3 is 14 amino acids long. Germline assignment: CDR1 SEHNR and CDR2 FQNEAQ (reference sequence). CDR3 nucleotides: TGTGCCAGCAGCCCCGAGCACCGTAATGAAAAACTGTTTTTT. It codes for CASSPEHRNEKLFF.

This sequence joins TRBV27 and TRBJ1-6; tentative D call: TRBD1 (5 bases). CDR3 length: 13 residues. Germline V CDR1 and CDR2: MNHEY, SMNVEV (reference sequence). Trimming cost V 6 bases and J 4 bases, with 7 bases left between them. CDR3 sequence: CASRRGYNSPLHF. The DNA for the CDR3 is TGTGCCAGCAGAAGGGGTTATAATTCACCCCTCCACTTT.

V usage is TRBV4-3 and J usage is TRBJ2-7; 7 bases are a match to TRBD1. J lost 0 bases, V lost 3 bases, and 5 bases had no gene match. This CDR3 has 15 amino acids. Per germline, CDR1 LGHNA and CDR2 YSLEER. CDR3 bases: TGCGCCAGCAGCCAGTTGACAGGGCCCTCCTACGAGCAGTACTTC. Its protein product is CASSQLTGPSYEQYF.

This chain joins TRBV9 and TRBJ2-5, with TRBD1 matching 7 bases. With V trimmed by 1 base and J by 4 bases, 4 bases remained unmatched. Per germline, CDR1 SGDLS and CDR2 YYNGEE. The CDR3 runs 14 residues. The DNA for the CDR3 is TGTGCCAGCAGCGTACAGGGGGTAGGAGAGACCCAGTACTTC. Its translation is CASSVQGVGETQYF. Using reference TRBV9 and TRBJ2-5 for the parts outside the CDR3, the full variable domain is DSGVTQTPKHLITATGQRVTLRCSPRSGDLSVYWYQQSLDQGLQFLIQYYNGEERAKGNILERFSAQQFPDLHSELNLSSLELGDSALYFCASSVQGVGETQYFGPGTRLLVL.

Written as DNA, the CDR3 is TGCGCCAGCAGCTTGAGGGGGGGCTCCTACGAGCAGTACTTC. This translates into CASSLRGGSYEQYF. The rearrangement joins TRBV5-1 to TRBJ2-7, with D maybe TRBD2 (7 bases). CDR1 and CDR2 (germline): SGHRS, YFSETQ. V lost 1 base, J lost 0 bases, and 8 bases lay in between. CDR3 length: 14 amino acids. The entire variable domain, with the rest obtained from reference TRBV5-1 and TRBJ2-7, is as follows: KAGVTQTPRYLIKTRGQQVTLSCSPISGHRSVSWYQQTPGQGLQFLFEYFSETQRNKGNFPGRFSGRQFSNSRSEMNVSTLELGDSALYLCASSLRGGSYEQYFGPGTRLTVT.

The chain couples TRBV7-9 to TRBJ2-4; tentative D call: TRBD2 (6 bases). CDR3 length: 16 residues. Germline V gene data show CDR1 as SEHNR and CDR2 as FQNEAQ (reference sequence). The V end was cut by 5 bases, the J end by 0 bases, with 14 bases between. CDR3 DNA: TGTGCCAGCAGCCCAGCTGTCGGGAGAGCCAAAAACATTCAGTACTTC. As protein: CASSPAVGRAKNIQYF.

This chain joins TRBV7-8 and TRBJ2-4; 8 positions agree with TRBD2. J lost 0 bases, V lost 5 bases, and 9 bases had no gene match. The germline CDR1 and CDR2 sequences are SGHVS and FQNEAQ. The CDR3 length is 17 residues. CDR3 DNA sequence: TGTGCCAGCAGCCCAAGGCCGGGGGGGGTAGCCAAAAACATTCAGTACTTC. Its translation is CASSPRPGGVAKNIQYF.

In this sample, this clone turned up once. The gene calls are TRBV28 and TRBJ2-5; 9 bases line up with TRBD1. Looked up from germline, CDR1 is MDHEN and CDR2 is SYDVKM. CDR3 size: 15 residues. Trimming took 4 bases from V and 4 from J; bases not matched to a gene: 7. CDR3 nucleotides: TGTGCCAGCAGTTCCCTCGACAGGGGGGGAGAGACCCAGTACTTC. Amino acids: CASSSLDRGGETQYF.

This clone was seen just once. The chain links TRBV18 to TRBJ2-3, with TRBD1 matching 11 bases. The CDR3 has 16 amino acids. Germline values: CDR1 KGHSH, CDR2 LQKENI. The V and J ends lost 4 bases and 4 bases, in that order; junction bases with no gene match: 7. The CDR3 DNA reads TGTGCCAGCTCACGACCCGGGACAGGGGGTTCAGATACGCAGTATTTT. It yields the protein CASSRPGTGGSDTQYF.

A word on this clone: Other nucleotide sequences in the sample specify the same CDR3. The CDR3 spells CASSLGGGETQYF. The CDR3 DNA follows: TGCGCCAGCAGCTTAGGGGGCGGTGAGACCCAGTACTTC. The V call is TRBV5-1, the J call TRBJ2-5, with 7 bases identical to TRBD1. Germline CDR1 SGHRS, CDR2 YFSETQ. The trim removed 2 bases at V and 5 bases at J, leaving 3 bases unmatched. The CDR3 runs 13 residues. Variable domain in full (rest from reference TRBV5-1 and TRBJ2-5): KAGVTQTPRYLIKTRGQQVTLSCSPISGHRSVSWYQQTPGQGLQFLFEYFSETQRNKGNFPGRFSGRQFSNSRSEMNVSTLELGDSALYLCASSLGGGETQYFGPGTRLLVL.

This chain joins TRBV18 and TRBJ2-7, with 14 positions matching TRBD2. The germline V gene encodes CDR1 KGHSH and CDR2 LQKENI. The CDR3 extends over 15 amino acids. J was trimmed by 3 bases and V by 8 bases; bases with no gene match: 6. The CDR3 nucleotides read TGTGCCAGCGGGACTAGCGGGAGAAGGCGCTACGAGCAGTACTTC. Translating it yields CASGTSGRRRYEQYF.

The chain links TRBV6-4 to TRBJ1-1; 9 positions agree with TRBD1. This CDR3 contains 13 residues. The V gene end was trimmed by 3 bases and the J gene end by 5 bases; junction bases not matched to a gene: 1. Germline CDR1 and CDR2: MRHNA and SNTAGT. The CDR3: CASSEDRGTEAFF. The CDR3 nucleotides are TGTGCCAGCAGTGAGGACAGGGGTACTGAAGCTTTCTTT.

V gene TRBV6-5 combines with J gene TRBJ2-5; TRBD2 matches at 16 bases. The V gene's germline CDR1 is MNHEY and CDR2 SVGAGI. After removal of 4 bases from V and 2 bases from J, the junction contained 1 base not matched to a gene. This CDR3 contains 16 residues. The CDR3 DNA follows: TGTGCCAGCAGTTTGGGACTAGCGGGAGGGCAAGAGACCCAGTACTTC. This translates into CASSLGLAGGQETQYF.

The CDR3 region has the DNA TGTGCCAGCAGCTTAGACCCCCAGGGGAGCTATGGCTACACCTTC. Amino acids: CASSLDPQGSYGYTF. The genes are TRBV11-2 and TRBJ1-2; possibly TRBD1 for D (6 bases). Germline-derived CDR1 and CDR2 are SGHAT and FQNNGV. Trimming took off 0 bases at V and 4 bases at J, with 12 bases between the two ends. The CDR3 totals 15 residues. Full variable domain (outside the CDR3, taken from reference TRBV11-2 and TRBJ1-2): EAGVAQSPRYKIIEKRQSVAFWCNPISGHATLYWYQQILGQGPKLLIQFQNNGVVDDSQLPKDRFSAERLKGVDSTLKIQPAKLEDSAVYLCASSLDPQGSYGYTFGSGTRLTVV.